What follows are 22 T cell receptor beta chains derived from one specimen sequenced in a study of T-cell reconstitution after alpha-beta-depleted transplantation in children. A TCRbeta library incorporating unique molecular identifiers was prepared. TCRdb reanalysed the PCR reads using MiXCR and keeps one entry per CDR3 protein. The table includes around 200,000 distinct CDR3 sequences, more than 6.5% detected once. Here the sequenced sample was PBMCs from the stem cell graft donor, taken from the stem cell graft. These receptors originate from a human donor who donated a stem cell graft to a child with Wiskott-Aldrich syndrome.

This clonotype was observed many times. The rearrangement links TRBV20-1 to TRBJ1-3; 7 bases fit TRBD1. This CDR3 contains 16 residues. After removal of 5 bases from V and 3 bases from J, the junction contained 13 bases not matched to a gene. Looked up from germline, CDR1 is DFQATT and CDR2 is SNEGSKA (reference sequence). In DNA form, the CDR3 reads TGCAGTGCTCCGCTATGGACAGGTTCCTTTGGAAACACCATATATTTT. Translation: CSAPLWTGSFGNTIYF.

This clonotype has a count of ten or more. As DNA, the CDR3 is TGCGCCAGCAGCTTACAGGACATTCTCCATGGCTACACCTTC. Encoded protein: CASSLQDILHGYTF. The chain carries TRBV5-1 and TRBJ1-2; D possibly corresponds to TRBD1 (5 bases). V dropped 2 bases and J dropped 6 bases, with 14 bases sitting between them. The germline gives CDR1 SGHRS, CDR2 YFSETQ. The CDR3 extends over 14 amino acids. Combining the CDR3 with reference TRBV5-1 and TRBJ1-2 gives the whole variable domain KAGVTQTPRYLIKTRGQQVTLSCSPISGHRSVSWYQQTPGQGLQFLFEYFSETQRNKGNFPGRFSGRQFSNSRSEMNVSTLELGDSALYLCASSLQDILHGYTFGSGTRLTVV.

Many counts were recorded for this clonotype. The rearrangement links TRBV27 to TRBJ1-1, with TRBD1 matching over 9 bases. Germline-derived CDR1 and CDR2 are MNHEY and SMNVEV (reference sequence). With V trimmed by 3 bases and J by 7 bases, 12 bases remained unmatched. There are 16 residues in the CDR3. The CDR3 spells CASSLLSIVGQGEAFF. The CDR3 bases are TGTGCCAGCAGTTTGTTGTCTATAGTGGGACAGGGTGAAGCTTTCTTT.

This clonotype was counted many times. The chain is built from TRBV7-8 and TRBJ1-1, with TRBD1 as a possible D gene (5 bases). CDR3 length: 13 residues. Germline CDR1 is SGHVS and CDR2 is FQNEAQ. With 7 bases removed from V and 5 bases from J, the gap between germline ends came to 14 bases. The CDR3 DNA follows: TGTGCCAGCAAGCCGAGAGGGGCTACTGAAGCTTTCTTT. Encoded protein: CASKPRGATEAFF.

This clonotype was seen more than once but under ten times. The genes are TRBV28 and TRBJ2-7, with D unresolved. This CDR3 region has 13 residues. Germline CDR1 and CDR2: MDHEN and SYDVKM. V lost 3 bases and J lost 3, with 9 bases in between. The CDR3 protein is CASSFSPDYEQYF. CDR3 in DNA: TGTGCCAGCAGTTTTTCACCGGACTACGAGCAGTACTTC.

This clonotype was observed at least ten times. V usage is TRBV12-3 or TRBV12-4 and J usage is TRBJ1-1; no firm D call. Trimming stripped 3 bases from V and 6 bases from J, with 8 bases between. The CDR3 covers 12 residues. CDR3 region: CASSLGGAEAFF. In nucleotides, the CDR3 is TGTGCCAGCAGTTTGGGTGGAGCTGAAGCTTTCTTT.

This clonotype was counted at least ten times. CDR3 in DNA: TGTGCCAGCAGTTTATACAGCGGGCCGTACAATGAGCAGTTCTTC. Translated, it gives CASSLYSGPYNEQFF. The chain is built from TRBV12-3 or TRBV12-4 and TRBJ2-1, with D possibly TRBD2 on 6 matching bases. Trimming removed 2 bases at V and 4 bases at J, with 12 bases between. CDR3 length: 15 residues.

The table lists this clonotype with a few counts. V usage is TRBV5-4 and J usage is TRBJ1-1; D possibly corresponds to TRBD1 (6 bases). Germline CDR1 reads SGHNT; CDR2 reads YYREEE (reference sequence). The CDR3 extends over 15 amino acids. Trimming cost V 0 bases and J 4 bases, with 13 bases left between them. The CDR3 DNA reads as TGTGCCAGCAGCTTGGCGACAGGTCCACTCACTGAAGCTTTCTTT. It specifies CASSLATGPLTEAFF.

This clonotype was detected ten times or more. This chain uses TRBV5-1 with TRBJ2-7; D might be TRBD1 (6 bases). This CDR3 is built from 14 residues. Germline lookup yields CDR1 SGHRS and CDR2 YFSETQ. V dropped 2 bases and J dropped 3 bases, with 12 bases sitting between them. The CDR3 region is CASSFRGLDYEQYF. The CDR3 DNA sequence: TGCGCCAGCAGCTTCAGGGGTTTAGACTACGAGCAGTACTTC. The complete variable domain, with remaining parts taken from reference TRBV5-1 and TRBJ2-7, reads KAGVTQTPRYLIKTRGQQVTLSCSPISGHRSVSWYQQTPGQGLQFLFEYFSETQRNKGNFPGRFSGRQFSNSRSEMNVSTLELGDSALYLCASSFRGLDYEQYFGPGTRLTVT.

V usage is TRBV5-1 and J usage is TRBJ1-2, with 7 bases matching TRBD1. Trimming cost V 2 bases and J 4 bases; bases outside gene matches: 11. The CDR3 spans 16 residues. Germline V gene data show CDR1 as SGHRS and CDR2 as YFSETQ. DNA of the CDR3: TGCGCCAGCAGCTTCGGTAGGGGGCCGGCGCGCTATGGCTACACCTTC. Its translation is CASSFGRGPARYGYTF.

This clonotype was seen ten or more times. The gene calls are TRBV7-9 and TRBJ1-1, with no clear D. V was trimmed by 5 bases and J by 6 bases, leaving 10 bases between them. The CDR3 has 12 residues. Germline loops: CDR1 SEHNR, CDR2 FQNEAQ (reference sequence). CDR3 amino acids: CASSEGYAEAFF. As DNA, the CDR3 is TGTGCCAGCAGCGAGGGATACGCTGAAGCTTTCTTT.

This clonotype appeared many times. The chain has TRBV6-5 and TRBJ1-2; a weak D match, TRBD1 (6 bases). This CDR3 spans 17 amino acids. The germline V and J ends were trimmed by 0 bases and 0 bases, with 14 bases remaining between them. Germline V CDR1 and CDR2: MNHEY, SVGAGI. DNA of the CDR3: TGTGCCAGCAGTTACTCACAGAGCAGGGGAGCTAACTATGGCTACACCTTC. As protein: CASSYSQSRGANYGYTF.

The chain combines TRBV18 with TRBJ2-7; 9 nucleotides match TRBD1. Trimming cost V 0 bases and J 1 base; bases outside gene matches: 4. The CDR3 runs 16 residues. Germline V gives CDR1 KGHSH, CDR2 LQKENI. CDR3 in amino acids: CASSPPETGGSYEQYF. The CDR3 DNA sequence: TGTGCCAGCTCACCACCGGAGACAGGGGGGTCCTACGAGCAGTACTTC.

The chain couples TRBV11-2 to TRBJ2-7; TRBD2 matches at 16 bases. This CDR3 region has 18 residues. Trimming took 5 bases from V and 5 from J; bases not matched to a gene: 12. Germline V gene sequence: CDR1 SGHAT, CDR2 FQNNGV. CDR3 in DNA: TGTGCCAGCAGCCCCCGTCCCGGGACTAGCGGGAGGGCCGACGAGCAGTACTTC. Protein sequence: CASSPRPGTSGRADEQYF.

This clonotype was picked up many times. The rearrangement links TRBV5-1 to TRBJ2-3, with D possibly TRBD1 on 5 matching bases. This CDR3 comprises 15 residues. Germline V CDR1 and CDR2: SGHRS, YFSETQ. V was shortened by 4 bases and J by 2 bases, with 14 bases between the two germline ends. Written as DNA, the CDR3 is TGCGCCAGCAGCAGTACAGGACACTACACAGATACGCAGTATTTT. This translates into CASSSTGHYTDTQYF.

The table lists this clonotype with many counts. The chain links TRBV29-1 to TRBJ2-7, with TRBD2 matching 7 bases. V was clipped by 1 base and J by 6 bases; unmatched bases: 6. The CDR3 has 13 residues. Germline CDR1 and CDR2: SQVTM and ANQGSEA. CDR3 residues: CSVEGTRLGEQYF. In DNA, the CDR3 is TGCAGCGTTGAAGGGACTAGACTTGGCGAGCAGTACTTC.

This clonotype came up many times. The chain's CDR3 is CASSQAESYEQYF. The CDR3 nucleotides read TGTGCCAGCAGCCAAGCGGAGTCCTACGAGCAGTACTTC. The chain combines TRBV3-1 with TRBJ2-7, with D unresolved. The ends were cut back, 1 base at V and 1 base at J, with 5 bases in the middle. This CDR3 has 13 amino acids. From germline, CDR1 is LGHDT and CDR2 YNNKEL (reference sequence).

This clonotype was observed a handful of times. The rearrangement uses TRBV11-2 and TRBJ2-2, with a tentative D call TRBD1 (5 bases). V was cut by 1 base and J by 3 bases, with 15 bases left in between. There are 17 residues in the CDR3. CDR1 is SGHAT and CDR2 is FQNNGV in the germline V gene. CDR3 region: CASSLGPGLFDTGELFF. The DNA for the CDR3 is TGTGCCAGCAGCTTAGGTCCAGGGCTCTTTGACACCGGGGAGCTGTTTTTT.

This clonotype was counted at least ten times. J is TRBJ2-1 and V is TRBV12-3 or TRBV12-4; the match to TRBD1 covers 7 bases. V was pared by 6 bases and J by 6 bases, with 8 bases of the junction left unmatched. The length of the CDR3 is 14 residues. The CDR3 loop is CASSQSDRSNEQFF. The CDR3 nucleotides are TGTGCCAGCAGCCAATCGGACAGGTCCAATGAGCAGTTCTTC.

This clonotype was seen ten or more times. The chain combines TRBV7-2 with TRBJ1-5; tentatively, D is TRBD1 (5 bases). The germline CDR1 and CDR2 sequences are SGHTA and FQGNSA. CDR3 size: 15 residues. V was cut by 5 bases and J by 0 bases, with 11 bases left in between. The CDR3 coding sequence is TGTGCCAGCAGCGCCCAGGGAGGTAGCAATCAGCCCCAGCATTTT. Amino acids: CASSAQGGSNQPQHF.

The V call is TRBV11-3, the J call TRBJ2-2; TRBD1 agrees at 8 bases. Per germline, CDR1 SGHNT and CDR2 YENEEA. The CDR3 covers 14 residues. Trimming at V came to 5 bases and at J to 6 bases, leaving 5 bases not matched to a gene. CDR3 nucleotides: TGTGCCAGCAGCACACGGACAGGGTCCGGGGAGCTGTTTTTT. Protein product: CASSTRTGSGELFF. Variable domain in full (rest from reference TRBV11-3 and TRBJ2-2): EAGVVQSPRYKIIEKKQPVAFWCNPISGHNTLYWYLQNLGQGPELLIRYENEEAVDDSQLPKDRFSAERLKGVDSTLKIQPAELGDSAVYLCASSTRTGSGELFFGEGSRLTVL.

The chain recombines TRBV29-1 with TRBJ2-5; weak D call: TRBD2 (6 bases). The germline gives CDR1 SQVTM, CDR2 ANQGSEA. This CDR3 region has 12 residues. Between the trimmed V and J ends, which lost 8 bases and 4 bases, there was a span of 14 bases. The CDR3 region is CSSGGQVETQYF. As DNA, the CDR3 is TGCAGCTCCGGAGGGCAGGTAGAGACCCAGTACTTC.